These T cell receptor beta chains were read from a single sample in a study of spatial heterogeneity in lung cancer. TCRdb analysed the 5' RACE reads with MiXCR anew, one entry per CDR3 protein. Seen here are tens of thousands of distinct CDR3 sequences, roughly 5.9% observed once, and the top ten hold around 15%. Sequencing was performed on PBMCs, taken at surgery. These receptors came from a female donor with early-stage non-small cell lung cancer. Both conserved end residues are part of each CDR3. D genes are given only for firm matches. Some rows mark clone size as missing; the rest say once, few, many or name a class of expanded clone.

abundance | j_gene | v_gene | d_gene | CDR3nt | CDR3aa
- | TRBJ2-1 | TRBV12-3/TRBV12-4 | - | TGTGCCAGCAGCGTACCGGAAAACAAAGAGCAGTTCTTC | CASSVPENKEQFF
many | TRBJ2-7 | TRBV6-2/TRBV6-3 | - | TGTGCCAGCAGTTACGGCAGGGTGCTCTCCTACGAGCAGTACTTC | CASSYGRVLSYEQYF
few | TRBJ2-4 | TRBV4-2 | - | TGTGCCAGCAGCGGGCGAACAGCCAAAAACATTCAGTACTTC | CASSGRTAKNIQYF
- | TRBJ2-7 | TRBV28 | TRBD2 | TGTGCCAGCAGTTTGGCTAGCGGGATTCCCTACGAGCAGTACTTC | CASSLASGIPYEQYF
- | TRBJ2-3 | TRBV28 | - | TGTGCCAGCAGTTTTACAAGCATAGATACGCAGTATTTT | CASSFTSIDTQYF
many | TRBJ2-2 | TRBV28 | - | TGTGCCAGCAGTTTTCCCGAGGGGACCGGGGAGCTGTTTTTT | CASSFPEGTGELFF
many | TRBJ1-4 | TRBV5-1 | TRBD1 | TGCGCCAGCAGCTTGGATTACAGGGGCGCGAATGAAAAACTGTTTTTT | CASSLDYRGANEKLFF
many | TRBJ1-2 | TRBV11-1 | - | TGTGCCAGCAGCTTAGGTGCGCAGGCCCGCTATGGCTACACCTTC | CASSLGAQARYGYTF
few | TRBJ2-3 | TRBV20-1 | - | TGCAGTGCTAGAAGGCGTAGCCCAAGCACAGATACGCAGTATTTT | CSARRRSPSTDTQYF
many | TRBJ1-1 | TRBV27 | - | TGTGCCAGCAGTTTTTCCAGGGTGAACACTGAAGCTTTCTTT | CASSFSRVNTEAFF
few | TRBJ2-5 | TRBV5-1 | TRBD2 | TGCGCCAGCAGCTTGACTAGCGGATATTTGGAGACCCAGTACTTC | CASSLTSGYLETQYF
many | TRBJ2-3 | TRBV24-1 | - | TGTGCCACCAGTGATCCAAGACCGTTGGATACGCAGTATTTT | CATSDPRPLDTQYF
many | TRBJ2-2 | TRBV11-2 | TRBD2 | TGTGCCAGCAGCTTAGCACTAGCGGGCACCGGGGAGCTGTTTTTT | CASSLALAGTGELFF
- | TRBJ1-2 | TRBV13 | TRBD1 | TGTGCCAGCAGCTACGGCCTATCCGGGACAGGGTCCTATGGCTACACCTTC | CASSYGLSGTGSYGYTF
few | TRBJ2-6 | TRBV7-3 | TRBD1 | TGTGCCAGCAGCTACCGACAGGGGTCCGGGGCCAACGTCCTGACTTTC | CASSYRQGSGANVLTF
many | TRBJ1-5 | TRBV7-3 | - | TGTGCCAGCAGCCTAGGACCCAATCAGCCCCAGCATTTT | CASSLGPNQPQHF
many | TRBJ2-1 | TRBV6-5 | - | TGTGCCAGCAGTAGGGTCGGGACACTCTACAATGAGCAGTTCTTC | CASSRVGTLYNEQFF
many | TRBJ2-3 | TRBV20-1 | TRBD2 | TGCAGTGCCCTAGGTATAGCGGGGGGCCTCACAGATACGCAGTATTTT | CSALGIAGGLTDTQYF
many | TRBJ2-3 | TRBV3-1 | TRBD2 | TGTGCCAGCAGCCCGCGACTAGCGGGAGGACCAGATACGCAGTATTTT | CASSPRLAGGPDTQYF
- | TRBJ2-2 | TRBV6-5 | TRBD1 | TGTGCCAGCAGACGGGACAGGAACACCGGGGAGCTGTTTTTT | CASRRDRNTGELFF